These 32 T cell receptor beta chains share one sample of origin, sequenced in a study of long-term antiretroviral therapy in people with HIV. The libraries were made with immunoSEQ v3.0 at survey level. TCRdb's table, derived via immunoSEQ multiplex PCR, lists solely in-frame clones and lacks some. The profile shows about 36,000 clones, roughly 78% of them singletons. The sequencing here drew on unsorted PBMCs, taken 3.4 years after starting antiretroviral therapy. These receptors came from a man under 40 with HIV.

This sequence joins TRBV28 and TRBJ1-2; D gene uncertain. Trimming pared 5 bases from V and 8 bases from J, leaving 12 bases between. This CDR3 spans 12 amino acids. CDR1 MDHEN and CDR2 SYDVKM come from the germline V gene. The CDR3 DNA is TGTGCCAGCAGTGCCCCCGGTGAAGGCTACACCTTC. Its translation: CASSAPGEGYTF.

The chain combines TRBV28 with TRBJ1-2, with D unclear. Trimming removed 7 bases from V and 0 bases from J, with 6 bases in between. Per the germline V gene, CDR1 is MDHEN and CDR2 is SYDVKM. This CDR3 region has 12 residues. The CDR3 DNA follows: TGTGCCAGCATGGGAGCTAACTATGGCTACACCTTC. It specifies CASMGANYGYTF.

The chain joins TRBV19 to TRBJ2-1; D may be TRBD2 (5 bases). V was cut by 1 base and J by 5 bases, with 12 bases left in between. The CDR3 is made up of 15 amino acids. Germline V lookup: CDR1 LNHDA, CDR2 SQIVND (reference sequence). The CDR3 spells CASSIVAGPNNEQFF. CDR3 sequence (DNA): TGTGCCAGTAGTATAGTGGCGGGTCCGAACAATGAGCAGTTCTTC.

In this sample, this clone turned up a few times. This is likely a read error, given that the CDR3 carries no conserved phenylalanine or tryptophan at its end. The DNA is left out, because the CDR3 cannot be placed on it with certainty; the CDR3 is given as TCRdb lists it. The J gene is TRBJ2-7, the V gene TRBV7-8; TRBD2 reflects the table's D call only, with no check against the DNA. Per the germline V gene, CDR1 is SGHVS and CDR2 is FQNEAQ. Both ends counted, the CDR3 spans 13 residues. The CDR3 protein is CASSSVRTGTLYI.

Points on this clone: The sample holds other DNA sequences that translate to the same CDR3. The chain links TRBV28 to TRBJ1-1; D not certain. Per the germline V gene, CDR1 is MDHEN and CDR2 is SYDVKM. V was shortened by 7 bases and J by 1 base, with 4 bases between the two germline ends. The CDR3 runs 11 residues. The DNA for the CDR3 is TGTGCCAGCAAGGGGAACACTGAAGCTTTCTTT. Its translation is CASKGNTEAFF.

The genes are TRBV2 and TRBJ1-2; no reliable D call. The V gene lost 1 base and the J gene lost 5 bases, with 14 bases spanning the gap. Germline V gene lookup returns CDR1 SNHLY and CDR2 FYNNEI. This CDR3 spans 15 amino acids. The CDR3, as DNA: TGTGCCAGCAGTGAAGAGAGGGCCGAGCGATATGGCTACACCTTC. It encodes CASSEERAERYGYTF.

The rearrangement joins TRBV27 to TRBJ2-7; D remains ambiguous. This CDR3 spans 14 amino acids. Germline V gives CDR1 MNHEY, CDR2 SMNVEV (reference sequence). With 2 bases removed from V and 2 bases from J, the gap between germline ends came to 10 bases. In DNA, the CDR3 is TGTGCCAGCAGTTTAGGTGGCTATCCCTACGAGCAGTACTTC. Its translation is CASSLGGYPYEQYF.

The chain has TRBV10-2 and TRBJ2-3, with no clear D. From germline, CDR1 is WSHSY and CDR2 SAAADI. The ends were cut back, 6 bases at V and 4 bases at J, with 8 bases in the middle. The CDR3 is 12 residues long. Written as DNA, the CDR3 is TGCGCCAGCAGACTCTCCGCAGATACGCAGTATTTT. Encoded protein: CASRLSADTQYF.

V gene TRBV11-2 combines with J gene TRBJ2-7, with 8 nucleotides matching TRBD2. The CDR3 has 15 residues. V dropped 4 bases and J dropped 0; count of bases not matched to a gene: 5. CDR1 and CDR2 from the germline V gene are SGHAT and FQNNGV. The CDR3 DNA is TGTGCCAGCAGCTCGACTAGCGTGCTCTCCTACGAGCAGTACTTC. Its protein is CASSSTSVLSYEQYF.

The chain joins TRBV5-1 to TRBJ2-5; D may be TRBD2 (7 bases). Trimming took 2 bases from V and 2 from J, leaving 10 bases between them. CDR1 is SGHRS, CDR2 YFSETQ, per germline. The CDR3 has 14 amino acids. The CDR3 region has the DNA TGCGCCAGCAGCTTCAGGGGACTACAAGAGACCCAGTACTTC. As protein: CASSFRGLQETQYF.

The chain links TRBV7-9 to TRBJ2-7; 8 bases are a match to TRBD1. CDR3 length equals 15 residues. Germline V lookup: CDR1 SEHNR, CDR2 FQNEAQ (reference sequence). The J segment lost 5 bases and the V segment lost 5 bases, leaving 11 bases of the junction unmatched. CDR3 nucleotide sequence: TGTGCCAGCAGCCGAATACAGGGGGGTAAGGACGAGCAGTACTTC. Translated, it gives CASSRIQGGKDEQYF.

The CDR3 DNA follows: TGTGCCAGCAGCTTAATGGCGTACGAGCAGTACTTC. As protein: CASSLMAYEQYF. The chain carries TRBV7-2 and TRBJ2-7; no clear D. Between the trimmed V and J ends, which lost 2 bases and 4 bases, there was a span of 6 bases. Germline V gene sequence: CDR1 SGHTA, CDR2 FQGNSA. CDR3 length equals 12 residues. Complete variable domain (other parts from reference TRBV7-2 and TRBJ2-7): GAGVSQSPSNKVTEKGKDVELRCDPISGHTALYWYRQSLGQGLEFLIYFQGNSAPDKSGLPSDRFSAERTGGSVSTLTIQRTQQEDSAVYLCASSLMAYEQYFGPGTRLTVT.

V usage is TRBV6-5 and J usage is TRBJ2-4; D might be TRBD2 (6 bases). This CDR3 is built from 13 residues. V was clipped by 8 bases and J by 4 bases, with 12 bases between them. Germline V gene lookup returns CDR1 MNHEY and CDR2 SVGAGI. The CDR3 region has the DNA TGTGCCAGCGGCCGAGGGACTAAAAACATTCAGTACTTC. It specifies CASGRGTKNIQYF.

CDR3 residues: CASKGQGDGSGGYTF. Here the CDR3 DNA reads TGTGCCAGTAAAGGACAGGGTGACGGGTCGGGGGGCTACACCTTC. The rearrangement uses TRBV6-1 and TRBJ1-2; 8 nucleotides align to TRBD1. The CDR3 has 15 amino acids. CDR1 and CDR2 (germline): MNHNS, SASEGT. V shed 9 bases, J shed 8 bases, and the junction held 17 bases outside the gene matches.

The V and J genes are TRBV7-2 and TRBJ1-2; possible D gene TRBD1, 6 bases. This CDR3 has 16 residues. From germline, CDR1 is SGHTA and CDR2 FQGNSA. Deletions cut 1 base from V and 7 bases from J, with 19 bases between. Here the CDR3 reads CASSLGQGYSQGGYTF. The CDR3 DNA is TGTGCCAGCAGCTTAGGGCAGGGGTACAGTCAGGGTGGCTACACCTTC. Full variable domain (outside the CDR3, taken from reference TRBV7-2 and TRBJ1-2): GAGVSQSPSNKVTEKGKDVELRCDPISGHTALYWYRQSLGQGLEFLIYFQGNSAPDKSGLPSDRFSAERTGGSVSTLTIQRTQQEDSAVYLCASSLGQGYSQGGYTFGSGTRLTVV.

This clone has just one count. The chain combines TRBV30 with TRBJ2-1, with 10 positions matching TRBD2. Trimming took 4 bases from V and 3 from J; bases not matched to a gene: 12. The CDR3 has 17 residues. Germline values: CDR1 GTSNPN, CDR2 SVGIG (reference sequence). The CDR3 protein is CAWKPTGLAEIYNEQFF. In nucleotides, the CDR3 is TGTGCCTGGAAACCGACCGGACTAGCGGAGATCTACAATGAGCAGTTCTTC. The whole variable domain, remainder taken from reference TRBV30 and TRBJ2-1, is SQTIHQWPATLVQPVGSPLSLECTVEGTSNPNLYWYRQAAGRGLQLLFYSVGIGQISSEVPQNLSASRPQDRQFILSSKKLLLSDSGFYLCAWKPTGLAEIYNEQFFGPGTRLTVL.

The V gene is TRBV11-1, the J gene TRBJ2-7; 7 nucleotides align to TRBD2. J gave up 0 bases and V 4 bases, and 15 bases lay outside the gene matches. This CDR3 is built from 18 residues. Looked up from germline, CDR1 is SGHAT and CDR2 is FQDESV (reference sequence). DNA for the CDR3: TGTGCCAGCAGCTACCCCAGGCCGGGCAGCGGGAACTCCTACGAGCAGTACTTC. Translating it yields CASSYPRPGSGNSYEQYF.

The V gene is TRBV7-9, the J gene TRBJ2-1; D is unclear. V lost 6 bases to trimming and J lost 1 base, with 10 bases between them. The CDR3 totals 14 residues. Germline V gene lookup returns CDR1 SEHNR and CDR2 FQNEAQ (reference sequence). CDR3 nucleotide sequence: TGTGCCAGCAGTCCAGGCGGATCCTACAATGAGCAGTTCTTC. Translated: CASSPGGSYNEQFF.

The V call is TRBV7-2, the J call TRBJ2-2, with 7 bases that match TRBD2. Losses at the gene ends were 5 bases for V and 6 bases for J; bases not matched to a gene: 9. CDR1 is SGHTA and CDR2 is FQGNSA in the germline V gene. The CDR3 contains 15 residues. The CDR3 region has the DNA TGTGCCAGCAGCCCGAACCCGACTAGCTCCGGGGAGCTGTTTTTT. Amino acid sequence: CASSPNPTSSGELFF.

CDR3 in amino acids: CASSLIGQGEQYF. The CDR3 bases are TGTGCCAGCAGCTTAATAGGGCAGGGCGAGCAGTACTTC. The chain joins TRBV7-3 to TRBJ2-7; tentatively, D is TRBD1 (5 bases). Trimming left V 1 base short and J 6 bases short, with 10 bases between. Germline V CDR1 and CDR2: SGHTA, FQGTGA. CDR3 length: 13 amino acids.

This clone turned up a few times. CDR3 amino acids: CASSSGRAGEQYF. CDR3 DNA: TGTGCCAGCAGTAGCGGGAGGGCCGGGGAGCAGTACTTC. The rearrangement uses TRBV27 and TRBJ2-7, with 10 bases fitting TRBD2. Germline values: CDR1 MNHEY, CDR2 SMNVEV (reference sequence). This CDR3 is built from 13 residues. Trimming at V came to 5 bases and at J to 7 bases, leaving 5 bases not matched to a gene.

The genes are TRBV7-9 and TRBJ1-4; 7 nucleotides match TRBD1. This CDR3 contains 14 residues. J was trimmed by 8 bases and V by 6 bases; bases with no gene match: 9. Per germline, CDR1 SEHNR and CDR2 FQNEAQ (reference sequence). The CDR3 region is CASSSTGNREKLFF. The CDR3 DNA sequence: TGTGCCAGCAGTTCGACAGGGAATCGGGAAAAACTGTTTTTT.

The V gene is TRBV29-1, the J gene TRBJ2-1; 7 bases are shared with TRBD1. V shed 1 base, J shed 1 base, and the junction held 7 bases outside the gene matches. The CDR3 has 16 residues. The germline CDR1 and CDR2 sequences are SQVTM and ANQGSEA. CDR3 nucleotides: TGCAGCGTTGAAGCCCCAGACAGGGTATCCTACAATGAGCAGTTCTTC. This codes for CSVEAPDRVSYNEQFF.

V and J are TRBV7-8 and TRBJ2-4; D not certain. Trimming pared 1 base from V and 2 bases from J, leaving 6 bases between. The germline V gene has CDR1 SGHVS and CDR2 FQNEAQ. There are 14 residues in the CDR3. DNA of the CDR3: TGTGCCAGCAGCTTAGATAGGTCCAAAAACATTCAGTACTTC. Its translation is CASSLDRSKNIQYF.

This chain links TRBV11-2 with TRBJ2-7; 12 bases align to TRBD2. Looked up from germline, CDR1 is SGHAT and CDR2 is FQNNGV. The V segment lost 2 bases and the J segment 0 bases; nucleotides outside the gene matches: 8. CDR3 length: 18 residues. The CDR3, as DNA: TGTGCCAGCAGCTTATTGGGACTAGCGGGCTACACCTCCTACGAGCAGTACTTC. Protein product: CASSLLGLAGYTSYEQYF.

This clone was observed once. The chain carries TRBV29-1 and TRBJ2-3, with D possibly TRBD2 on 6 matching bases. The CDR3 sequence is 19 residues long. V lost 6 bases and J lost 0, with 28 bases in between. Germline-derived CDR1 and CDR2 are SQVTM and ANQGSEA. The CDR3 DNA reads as TGCAGCGTGCCGCGCGCGCGTAGGAGGGACTTCTCTAGCACAGATACGCAGTATTTT. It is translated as CSVPRARRRDFSSTDTQYF.

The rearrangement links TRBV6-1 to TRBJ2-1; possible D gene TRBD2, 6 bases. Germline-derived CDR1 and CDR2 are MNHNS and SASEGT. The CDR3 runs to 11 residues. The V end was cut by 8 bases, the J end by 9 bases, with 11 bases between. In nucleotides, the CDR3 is TGTGCCAGCCGACTAGTGGGTGAGCAGTTCTTC. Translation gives CASRLVGEQFF.

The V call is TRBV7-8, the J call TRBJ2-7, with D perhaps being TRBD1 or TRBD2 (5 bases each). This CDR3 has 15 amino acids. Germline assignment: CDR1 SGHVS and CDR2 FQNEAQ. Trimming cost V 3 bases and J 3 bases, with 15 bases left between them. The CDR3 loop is CASSFPGARDYEQYF. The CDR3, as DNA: TGTGCCAGCAGCTTTCCCGGGGCGAGGGACTACGAGCAGTACTTC.

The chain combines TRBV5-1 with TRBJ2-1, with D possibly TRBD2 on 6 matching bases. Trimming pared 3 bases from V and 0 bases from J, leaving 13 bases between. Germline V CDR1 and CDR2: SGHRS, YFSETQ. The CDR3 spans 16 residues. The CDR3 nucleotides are TGCGCCAGCAGCTATGCTAGCGCCTACTCCTACAATGAGCAGTTCTTC. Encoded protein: CASSYASAYSYNEQFF.

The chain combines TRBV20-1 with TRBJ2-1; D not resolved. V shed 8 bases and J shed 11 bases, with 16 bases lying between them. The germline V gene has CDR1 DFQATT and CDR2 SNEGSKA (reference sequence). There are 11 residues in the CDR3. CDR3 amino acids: CSPIIGSKQFF. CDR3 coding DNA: TGCAGTCCGATTATTGGCTCGAAGCAGTTCTTC.

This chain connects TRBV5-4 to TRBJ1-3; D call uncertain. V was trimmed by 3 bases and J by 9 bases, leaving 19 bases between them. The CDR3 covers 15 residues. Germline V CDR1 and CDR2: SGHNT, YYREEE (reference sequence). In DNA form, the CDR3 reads TGTGCCAGCAGCTCCGCCCCGACGGGGATTGGCACCATATATTTT. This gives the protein CASSSAPTGIGTIYF.

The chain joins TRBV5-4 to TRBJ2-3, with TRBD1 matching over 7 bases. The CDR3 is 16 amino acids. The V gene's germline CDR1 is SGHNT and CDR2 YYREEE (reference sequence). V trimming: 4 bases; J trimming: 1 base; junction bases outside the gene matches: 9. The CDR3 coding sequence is TGTGCCAGCAGCCCCAGACAGGGATCGGGCACAGATACGCAGTATTTT. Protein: CASSPRQGSGTDTQYF.